This T cell receptor (beta chain) came from a study of STAT5B mutations in CD4+ large granular lymphocyte leukemia. V dropped 5 bases and J dropped 6; count of bases not matched to a gene: 3. The V gene's germline CDR1 is SEHNR and CDR2 FQNEAQ (reference sequence). CDR3 length: 14 amino acids. Clones were read by immunoSEQ multiplex PCR, and TCRdb kept only the in-frame ones, dropping some. Found here are thousands of clones, over 85% of them singletons; the top ten hold roughly 50%. The source of this sequence is a woman in her 70s with CD4+ T-cell large granular lymphocyte leukemia. The chain joins TRBV7-9 to TRBJ2-7; 14 bases are a match to TRBD2. Specimen: PBMCs. This CDR3 reads CASSRLAGGLEQYF. The DNA of the CDR3 is TGTGCCAGCAGCCGACTAGCGGGGGGGCTCGAGCAGTACTTC.